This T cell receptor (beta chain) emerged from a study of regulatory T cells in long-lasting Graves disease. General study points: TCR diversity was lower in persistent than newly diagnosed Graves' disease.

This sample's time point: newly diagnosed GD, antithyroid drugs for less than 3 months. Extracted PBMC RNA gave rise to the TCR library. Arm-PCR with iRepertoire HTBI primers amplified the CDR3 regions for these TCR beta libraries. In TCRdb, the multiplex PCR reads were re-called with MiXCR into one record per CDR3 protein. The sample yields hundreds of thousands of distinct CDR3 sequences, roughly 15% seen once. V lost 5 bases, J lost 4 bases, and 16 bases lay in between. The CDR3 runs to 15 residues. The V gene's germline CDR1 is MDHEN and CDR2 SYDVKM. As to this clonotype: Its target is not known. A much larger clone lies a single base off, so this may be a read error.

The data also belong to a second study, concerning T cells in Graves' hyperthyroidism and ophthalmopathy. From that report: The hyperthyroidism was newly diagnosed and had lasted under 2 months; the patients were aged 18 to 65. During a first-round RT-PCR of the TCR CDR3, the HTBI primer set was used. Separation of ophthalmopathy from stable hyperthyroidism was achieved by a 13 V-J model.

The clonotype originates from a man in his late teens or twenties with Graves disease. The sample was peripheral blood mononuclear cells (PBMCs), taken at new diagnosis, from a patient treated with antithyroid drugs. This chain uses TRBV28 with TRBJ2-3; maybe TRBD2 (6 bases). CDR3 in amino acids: CASSPRKPGADTQYF. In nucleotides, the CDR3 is TGTGCCAGCAGTCCCAGGAAGCCGGGAGCAGATACGCAGTATTTT.